These 23 T cell receptor beta chains originate from one sample sequenced in a study of regulatory T cells in long-lasting Graves disease. Combining iRepertoire HTBI primers with Arm-PCR of CDR3 regions, the authors built TCR beta libraries. TCRdb re-derived calls from the multiplex PCR reads in MiXCR, one entry per CDR3 protein. There are about 430,000 distinct CDR3 sequences in the sample; over 12% occur only once, and approximately 7.6% lies in the top ten. Time point of the sample: newly diagnosed GD, antithyroid drugs for less than 3 months. Researchers made the TCR library from RNA that was extracted from PBMCs. Separately, the same data were catalogued under a study of T cells in Graves' hyperthyroidism and ophthalmopathy.

The specimen comprised peripheral blood mononuclear cells (PBMCs), sampled at new diagnosis, from a patient treated with antithyroid drugs. The receptor set was obtained from a woman aged 40 to 49 with Graves disease.

The CDR3 region is CASSLASGGGGYTF. Written as DNA, the CDR3 is TGCGCCAGCAGCTTGGCCTCAGGGGGCGGGGGCTACACCTTC. J is TRBJ1-2 and V is TRBV5-1; the match to TRBD1 covers 8 bases. This CDR3 is built from 14 residues. Germline CDR1 is SGHRS and CDR2 is YFSETQ. The ends lost 0 bases at V and 8 bases at J; junction bases unmatched: 6.

At least ten counts were recorded for this clonotype. The J gene is TRBJ2-7, the V gene TRBV28; D ambiguous. The CDR3 length is 13 residues. Trimming shortened V by 8 bases and J by 0 bases, and 11 bases separated the two germline ends. Germline CDR1 MDHEN, CDR2 SYDVKM. CDR3 sequence (DNA): TGTGCCAGCGAATCGCCCAGCTCCTACGAGCAGTACTTC. Amino acid sequence: CASESPSSYEQYF.

The genes are TRBV14 and TRBJ1-3; D gene unclear. Germline CDR1 reads SGHDN; CDR2 reads FVKESK. The V and J ends lost 4 bases and 0 bases respectively, with 16 bases between them. There are 17 residues in the CDR3. CDR3 in amino acids: CASSPLPGRSSGNTIYF. The CDR3 bases are TGTGCCAGCAGCCCGCTCCCGGGCAGAAGCTCTGGAAACACCATATATTTT.

This clonotype was counted at least ten times. The rearrangement links TRBV29-1 to TRBJ2-1; no reliable D call. The CDR3 is 13 amino acids. Trimming took 7 bases from V and 4 from J, leaving 14 bases between them. Germline-derived CDR1 and CDR2 are SQVTM and ANQGSEA. In DNA form, the CDR3 reads TGCAGCGCTACACAGCCCTCATACAATGAGCAGTTCTTC. It specifies CSATQPSYNEQFF.

This chain links TRBV6-1 with TRBJ2-5; TRBD1 matches at 8 bases. CDR3 size: 15 residues. J was trimmed by 0 bases and V by 5 bases; bases with no gene match: 5. Germline loops: CDR1 MNHNS, CDR2 SASEGT. In DNA, the CDR3 is TGTGCCAGCAGTACGGGACAGGCCTACCAAGAGACCCAGTACTTC. This codes for CASSTGQAYQETQYF.

This clonotype was counted many times. The rearrangement joins TRBV18 to TRBJ2-2; perhaps D is TRBD1 or TRBD2 (5 bases each). V lost 5 bases and J 0 bases, leaving 10 bases between the germline ends. In germline, CDR1 is KGHSH, CDR2 LQKENI. The CDR3 totals 15 residues. The CDR3 bases are TGTGCCAGCTCAACCGGGGCCTCGAACACCGGGGAGCTGTTTTTT. Amino acids: CASSTGASNTGELFF.

The V and J genes are TRBV11-2 and TRBJ1-4; unclear D gene. This CDR3 is built from 14 residues. The V end lost 0 bases, the J end lost 8 bases, and 10 bases lay between the germline ends. Germline V gene data show CDR1 as SGHAT and CDR2 as FQNNGV. CDR3 sequence reads: CASSLDERAEKLFF. As DNA, the CDR3 is TGTGCCAGCAGCTTAGATGAACGAGCAGAAAAACTGTTTTTT.

Ten or more counts support this clonotype. The CDR3 loop reads CASRTVHGGRYEQYF. The CDR3 nucleotides are TGTGCCAGCCGGACGGTCCACGGGGGCCGCTACGAGCAGTACTTC. This chain joins TRBV11-3 and TRBJ2-7; TRBD1 or TRBD2 may be the D gene (6 bases each). This CDR3 has 15 amino acids. Germline-derived CDR1 and CDR2 are SGHNT and YENEEA. Trimming removed 8 bases at V and 3 bases at J, with 20 bases between.

This clonotype was seen a few times. V is TRBV4-2 and J is TRBJ2-5, with D possibly TRBD2 on 5 matching bases. V dropped 1 base and J dropped 5 bases, with 17 bases sitting between them. The CDR3 runs 16 residues. CDR1 is LGHNA, CDR2 YNFKEQ, per germline. The CDR3 is CASSQGVAAVRETQYF. In nucleotides, the CDR3 is TGTGCCAGCAGCCAAGGAGTAGCAGCGGTCCGTGAGACCCAGTACTTC.

This clonotype was counted only a few times. This sequence joins TRBV19 and TRBJ2-1; tentatively, D is TRBD2 (5 bases). The germline gives CDR1 LNHDA, CDR2 SQIVND (reference sequence). Trimming left V 1 base short and J 0 bases short, with 13 bases between. The CDR3 length is 17 residues. CDR3 residues: CASSIGPTRTSYNEQFF. The CDR3 nucleotides read TGTGCCAGTAGTATAGGGCCTACTAGAACCTCCTACAATGAGCAGTTCTTC.

This clonotype was seen a few times. This chain uses TRBV3-1 with TRBJ1-1; TRBD1 matches 7 bases. Trimming at V came to 1 base and at J to 5 bases, leaving 7 bases not matched to a gene. The CDR3 loop spans 15 amino acids. Germline CDR1 is LGHDT and CDR2 is YNNKEL (reference sequence). The CDR3 is CASSQGGTERTEAFF. In DNA, the CDR3 is TGTGCCAGCAGCCAAGGGGGGACAGAGCGGACTGAAGCTTTCTTT.

In this sample, this clonotype turned up a few times. V usage is TRBV5-1 and J usage is TRBJ2-1; D remains ambiguous. Germline V gene lookup returns CDR1 SGHRS and CDR2 YFSETQ. The CDR3 is 11 residues long. V was shortened by 6 bases and J by 7 bases, with 8 bases between the two germline ends. CDR3 coding DNA: TGCGCCAGCACCATAGGGAATGAGCAGTTCTTC. Protein: CASTIGNEQFF.

This clonotype was observed a single time. The chain is built from TRBV5-6 and TRBJ2-7; D is unclear. Trimming stripped 0 bases from V and 5 bases from J, with 9 bases between. There are 13 residues in the CDR3. CDR1 is SGHDT and CDR2 is YYEEEE in the germline V gene. CDR3 nucleotide sequence: TGTGCCAGCAGCTTGGGATATCCTAACGAGCAGTACTTC. Protein: CASSLGYPNEQYF.

J is TRBJ2-3 and V is TRBV18; D possibly corresponds to TRBD1 (6 bases). The germline CDR1 and CDR2 sequences are KGHSH and LQKENI. V lost 2 bases and J 6 bases, leaving 9 bases between the germline ends. The CDR3 has 13 residues. The CDR3: CASSPYREDTQYF. The DNA for the CDR3 is TGTGCCAGCTCACCATACAGGGAGGATACGCAGTATTTT.

Comment on this clonotype: One base away lies a much larger clone, so this may be a sequencing read error. Since no conserved phenylalanine or tryptophan closes the CDR3, a read error is the likely cause. J is TRBJ2-1 and V is TRBV29-1; D remains ambiguous. The V end lost 4 bases, the J end lost 6 bases, and 10 bases lay between the germline ends. This CDR3 has 12 residues. From germline, CDR1 is SQVTM and CDR2 ANQGSEA. The CDR3 loop reads CSVGGIRNEQFL. In nucleotides, the CDR3 is TGCAGCGTTGGGGGAATCCGCAATGAGCAGTTCCTC.

There are a few counts of this clonotype. The chain couples TRBV5-1 to TRBJ2-7, with a tentative D call TRBD2 (6 bases). Deletions cut 2 bases from V and 3 bases from J, with 15 bases between. The CDR3 has 15 residues. Germline V gene data show CDR1 as SGHRS and CDR2 as YFSETQ. The DNA of the CDR3 is TGCGCCAGCAGCTTTTCCGGGAGCGCAAACTACGAGCAGTACTTC. This translates into CASSFSGSANYEQYF.

This clonotype occurred many times. This chain connects TRBV11-3 to TRBJ1-1; D not certain. CDR1 SGHNT and CDR2 YENEEA come from the germline V gene. V was cut by 7 bases and J by 0 bases, with 6 bases left in between. The CDR3 is 12 amino acids. DNA for the CDR3: TGTGCCAGCACACGGCTGAACACTGAAGCTTTCTTT. Translating gives CASTRLNTEAFF.

This clonotype showed up many times. This chain joins TRBV2 and TRBJ1-4; D remains unclear. Germline V lookup: CDR1 SNHLY, CDR2 FYNNEI. The CDR3 is 16 residues long. Trimming removed 3 bases at V and 7 bases at J, with 18 bases between. The CDR3 loop is CASSDLTEGRSEKLFF. CDR3 coding DNA: TGTGCCAGCAGTGACCTTACCGAGGGCCGCAGTGAAAAACTGTTTTTT.

The table lists this clonotype with many counts. The chain links TRBV11-2 to TRBJ2-7, with 9 bases fitting TRBD1. V dropped 1 base and J dropped 4; count of bases not matched to a gene: 8. Germline V lookup: CDR1 SGHAT, CDR2 FQNNGV. The CDR3 covers 16 residues. In nucleotides, the CDR3 is TGTGCCAGCAGCTTAGCACGGACAGGGGCATCTTACGAGCAGTACTTC. This encodes CASSLARTGASYEQYF.

A word on this clonotype: This may arise from a read error, as a much more abundant clone is one base away. The rearrangement links TRBV6-1 to TRBJ1-6, with 9 bases aligning to TRBD1. V shed 6 bases and J 8 bases; nucleotides not matched to a gene: 11. Germline V gives CDR1 MNHNS, CDR2 SASEGT. The CDR3 runs to 16 residues. The CDR3 nucleotides are TGTGCCAGCAGCCCCCCGACGACAGGGGGGGATTCACCCCTCCACTTT. It is translated as CASSPPTTGGDSPLHF.

This clonotype was seen many times. This rearrangement joins TRBV10-2 to TRBJ2-7; 9 bases are a match to TRBD2. Germline assignment: CDR1 WSHSY and CDR2 SAAADI. CDR3 length: 14 amino acids. Losses at the gene ends were 0 bases for V and 6 bases for J; bases not matched to a gene: 3. The chain's CDR3 is CASSESQLAGEQYF. CDR3 nucleotide sequence: TGCGCCAGCAGTGAGTCCCAACTAGCGGGCGAGCAGTACTTC.

This clonotype has ten or more counts. This chain joins TRBV19 and TRBJ1-1; no firm D call. Germline lookup yields CDR1 LNHDA and CDR2 SQIVND (reference sequence). CDR3 size: 16 residues. The ends were cut back, 7 bases at V and 0 bases at J, with 18 bases in the middle. The CDR3 is CASNGIPGAMNTEAFF. The CDR3 bases are TGTGCCAGTAACGGAATCCCAGGCGCTATGAACACTGAAGCTTTCTTT. Looking up the rest from reference TRBV19 and TRBJ1-1 gives the full variable domain: DGGITQSPKYLFRKEGQNVTLSCEQNLNHDAMYWYRQDPGQGLRLIYYSQIVNDFQKGDIAEGYSVSREKKESFPLTVTSAQKNPTAFYLCASNGIPGAMNTEAFFGQGTRLTVV.

This clonotype came up many times. The chain employs TRBV6-2 or TRBV6-3 and TRBJ2-1; D is perhaps TRBD1 or TRBD2 (5 bases each). The CDR3 consists of 15 residues. Germline assignment: CDR1 MNHEY and CDR2 SVGEGT. V was clipped by 0 bases and J by 4 bases, with 10 bases between them. In DNA form, the CDR3 reads TGTGCCAGCAGTTACTCGTGGGGGACGTACAATGAGCAGTTCTTC. Protein product: CASSYSWGTYNEQFF.